This paragraph covers one T cell receptor (beta chain) sequence. Antigen: not known. This clone may be a read error of a much larger clone one base away. These data belong to a study of Graves' ophthalmopathy and Graves' hyperthyroidism. Beta-chain TCR CDR3 regions were amplified from RNA transcripts. An opening RT-PCR round employed HTBI primers and preceded a second-round multiplex PCR. TCRdb fed the multiplex PCR reads into MiXCR, producing one record per CDR3 protein. The data show about 600,000 distinct CDR3 sequences, just under 40% seen once. The study, taken as a whole, reports: Most expanded clonotypes from thyroid (those above 0.001 frequency) were also found in blood.

The CDR3 is made up of 15 amino acids. The V gene end was trimmed by 2 bases and the J gene end by 4 bases; junction bases not matched to a gene: 6. Germline-derived CDR1 and CDR2 are SNHLY and FYNNEI. This TCR came from an adult man with Graves' hyperthyroidism. The V gene is TRBV2, the J gene TRBJ1-1; 8 bases match TRBD1. The sample comprised peripheral blood or thyroid tissue (not recorded which). The DNA for the CDR3 is TGTGCCAGCAGTGAAAGGACAGGGAAGGGCACTGAAGCTTTCTTT. This translates into CASSERTGKGTEAFF.